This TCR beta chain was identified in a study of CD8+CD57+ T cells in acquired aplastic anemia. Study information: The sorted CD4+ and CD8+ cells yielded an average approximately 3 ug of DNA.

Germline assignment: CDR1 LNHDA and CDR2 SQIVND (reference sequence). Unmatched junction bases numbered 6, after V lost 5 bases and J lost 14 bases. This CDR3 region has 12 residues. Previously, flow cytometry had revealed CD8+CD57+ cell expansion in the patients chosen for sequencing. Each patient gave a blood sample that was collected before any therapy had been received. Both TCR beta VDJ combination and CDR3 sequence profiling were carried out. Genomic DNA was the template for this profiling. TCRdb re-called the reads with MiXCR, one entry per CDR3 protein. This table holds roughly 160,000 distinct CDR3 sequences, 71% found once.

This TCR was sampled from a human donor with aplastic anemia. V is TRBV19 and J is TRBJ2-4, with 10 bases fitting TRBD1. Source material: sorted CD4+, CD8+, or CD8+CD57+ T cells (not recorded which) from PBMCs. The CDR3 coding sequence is TGTGCCAGTAGTTTGACGACAGGGGGCAAGTACTTC. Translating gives CASSLTTGGKYF. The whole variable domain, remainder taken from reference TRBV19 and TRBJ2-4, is DGGITQSPKYLFRKEGQNVTLSCEQNLNHDAMYWYRQDPGQGLRLIYYSQIVNDFQKGDIAEGYSVSREKKESFPLTVTSAQKNPTAFYLCASSLTTGGKYFGAGTRLSVL.